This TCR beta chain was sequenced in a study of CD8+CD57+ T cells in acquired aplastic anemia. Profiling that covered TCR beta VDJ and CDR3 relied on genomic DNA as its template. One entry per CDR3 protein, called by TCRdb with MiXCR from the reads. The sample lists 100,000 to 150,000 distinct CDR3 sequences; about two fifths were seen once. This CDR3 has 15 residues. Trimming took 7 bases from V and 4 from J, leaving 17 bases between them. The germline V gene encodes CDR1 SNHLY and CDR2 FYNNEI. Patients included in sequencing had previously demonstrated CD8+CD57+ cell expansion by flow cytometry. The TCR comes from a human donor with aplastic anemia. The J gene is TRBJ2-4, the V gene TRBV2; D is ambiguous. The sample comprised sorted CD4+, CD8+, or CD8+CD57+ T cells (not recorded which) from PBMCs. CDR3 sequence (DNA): TGTGCCAGCAAAGGGCAGCCCAATGAAAAAAACATTCAGTACTTC. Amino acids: CASKGQPNEKNIQYF.